Listed below are T cell receptor beta chains from one sample, sequenced in a study of blood T cell repertoires in COVID-19. Data came from immunoSEQ multiplex PCR; TCRdb stores just in-frame clones and leaves some out. Counted here are tens of thousands of clones, around 91% occurring once; the ten biggest clones make up about 13%. Input material: peripheral blood. The receptors were gathered from a woman aged 55-70 years with active COVID-19. Both conserved end residues are trimmed from each CDR3. The D gene is left open where the match is weak.

v_call	j_call	d_call	cdr3_aa
TRBV7-3	TRBJ2-2	TRBD2	ASSSTVGTSGGLPTGELF
TRBV7-9	TRBJ1-5	NA	ASSPQGSNQPQH
TRBV15	TRBJ2-7	NA	ATSVTTGVYEQY
TRBV19	TRBJ2-3	NA	ASSTGNTQY
TRBV6-5	TRBJ2-6	TRBD2	ASRTGGIGANVLT
TRBV5-1	TRBJ2-1	TRBD2	ASSLSGAIYNEQF
TRBV29-1	TRBJ2-7	NA	SVVVPGEQY
TRBV12-3/TRBV12-4	TRBJ2-7	NA	ASSLGQVYEQY
TRBV12-3/TRBV12-4	TRBJ2-1	TRBD2	ASNRGEGEQF
TRBV19	TRBJ1-6	TRBD1	ASSNLGQDNSPLH
TRBV6-1	TRBJ1-2	NA	ASSEAKPGEPKAYYGYT
TRBV5-1	TRBJ2-5	NA	ASSFFPGQQETQY
TRBV9	TRBJ2-7	NA	ASSVDGLYEQY
TRBV6-5	TRBJ2-5	NA	ASMAGRGETQY
TRBV6-5	TRBJ2-7	NA	ASSYTTGSNYEQY
TRBV27	TRBJ1-1	NA	ASSLAAAGTEAF
TRBV6-5	TRBJ2-3	TRBD1	ASSRQGSGDTQY
TRBV3-1/TRBV3-2	TRBJ2-3	TRBD1	ASSPKLSGTGRVTQY
TRBV12-3/TRBV12-4	TRBJ1-1	NA	ASSIGTHTEAF
TRBV3-1/TRBV3-2	TRBJ2-1	NA	ASSQEYDEQF